The 32 T cell receptor beta chains presented below share a single source sample, sequenced in a study of CD8 T cells in Susac syndrome. A quantity of about 0.5 to 1 ug RNA underwent reverse transcription using random hexamers. TCRdb reprocessed the immunoSEQ multiplex PCR reads via MiXCR and lists one record per CDR3 protein. The sample yields 150,000 to 200,000 distinct CDR3 sequences, 94% seen once. Sequencing input: CD4+ T cells from PBMCs. These receptors all come from a human donor with multiple sclerosis.

The chain has TRBV18 and TRBJ2-1, with 10 bases lining up with TRBD2. Germline-derived CDR1 and CDR2 are KGHSH and LQKENI. V dropped 3 bases and J dropped 6; count of bases not matched to a gene: 2. The CDR3 spans 14 residues. The CDR3 region has the DNA TGTGCCAGCTCACCGGCTAGCGGGAGCAATGAGCAGTTCTTC. As protein: CASSPASGSNEQFF.

CDR3 sequence: CSASGSNSYNEQFF. For the CDR3, the DNA is TGCAGTGCTAGCGGGAGTAACTCCTACAATGAGCAGTTCTTC. The V and J genes are TRBV20-1 and TRBJ2-1; possible D gene TRBD2, 6 bases. This CDR3 comprises 14 residues. With 3 bases removed from V and 0 bases from J, the gap between germline ends came to 9 bases. CDR1 and CDR2 from the germline V gene are DFQATT and SNEGSKA (reference sequence).

The chain couples TRBV6-5 to TRBJ2-7; no reliable D call. Trimming stripped 2 bases from V and 1 base from J, with 9 bases between. In germline, CDR1 is MNHEY, CDR2 SVGAGI. The CDR3 spans 14 residues. The CDR3 spells CASSYTPRSYEQYF. Written as DNA, the CDR3 is TGTGCCAGCAGTTACACCCCGAGGTCCTACGAGCAGTACTTC.

J is TRBJ1-5 and V is TRBV19, with TRBD1 identical over 8 bases. Germline assignment: CDR1 LNHDA and CDR2 SQIVND (reference sequence). This CDR3 has 15 amino acids. V shed 6 bases, J shed 3 bases, and the junction held 7 bases outside the gene matches. The CDR3 region has the DNA TGTGCCAGTAGCGTCCAGGGGGCGAACAATCAGCCCCAGCATTTT. It translates to CASSVQGANNQPQHF.

This chain links TRBV5-1 with TRBJ2-5; 8 nucleotides line up with TRBD2. The V segment lost 2 bases and the J segment 3 bases; nucleotides outside the gene matches: 9. This CDR3 has 16 amino acids. CDR1 SGHRS and CDR2 YFSETQ come from the germline V gene. The CDR3 DNA reads as TGCGCCAGCAGCTTCGACGTTACTAGCGGAAAAGAGACCCAGTACTTC. This encodes CASSFDVTSGKETQYF.

J is TRBJ2-7 and V is TRBV12-3 or TRBV12-4; D ambiguous. This CDR3 spans 11 amino acids. The V gene lost 6 bases and the J gene lost 5 bases, with 8 bases spanning the gap. The CDR3 coding sequence is TGTGCCAGCAGCGAAAGGGACGAGCAGTACTTC. Amino acids: CASSERDEQYF.

J is TRBJ2-3 and V is TRBV6-5, with a weak D call TRBD2 (6 bases). With 6 bases removed from V and 3 bases from J, the gap between germline ends came to 13 bases. Germline-derived CDR1 and CDR2 are MNHEY and SVGAGI. The CDR3 has 14 amino acids. CDR3 in amino acids: CASRPALATDTQYF. CDR3 nucleotide sequence: TGTGCCAGCAGGCCGGCACTAGCAACAGATACGCAGTATTTT.

The chain employs TRBV10-3 and TRBJ2-2; no clear D gene. The germline V and J ends were trimmed by 6 bases and 7 bases, with 15 bases remaining between them. The CDR3 runs to 14 residues. CDR1 is ENHRY and CDR2 is SYGVKD in the germline V gene. CDR3 DNA sequence: TGTGCCATCAGCTCCCCTCGGTTAGGCGGGGAGCTGTTTTTT. As protein: CAISSPRLGGELFF.

The chain joins TRBV20-1 to TRBJ1-5; possibly TRBD1 for D (5 bases). This CDR3 comprises 14 residues. Germline V gene data show CDR1 as DFQATT and CDR2 as SNEGSKA (reference sequence). The V and J ends lost 0 bases and 6 bases respectively, with 12 bases between them. CDR3 protein: CSARDVQGSQPQHF. CDR3 DNA sequence: TGCAGTGCTAGAGATGTCCAGGGAAGTCAGCCCCAGCATTTT.

The chain recombines TRBV11-2 with TRBJ1-1; TRBD1 might be the D (5 bases). The CDR3 is 15 amino acids. Between the trimmed V and J ends, which lost 4 bases and 4 bases, there was a span of 16 bases. The germline CDR1 and CDR2 sequences are SGHAT and FQNNGV. In nucleotides, the CDR3 is TGTGCCAGCAGCTACGTTTGGGGCGCAGGCACTGAAGCTTTCTTT. Its translation is CASSYVWGAGTEAFF.

The chain employs TRBV19 and TRBJ2-3; 7 bases align to TRBD2. This CDR3 has 14 residues. The junction had 2 bases not matched to a gene; V was cut back by 2 bases and J by 3 bases. Germline V gene data show CDR1 as LNHDA and CDR2 as SQIVND (reference sequence). CDR3 region: CASSISGTTDTQYF. CDR3 coding DNA: TGTGCCAGTAGTATAAGCGGGACGACAGATACGCAGTATTTT. The full variable domain, rest sourced from reference TRBV19 and TRBJ2-3, is DGGITQSPKYLFRKEGQNVTLSCEQNLNHDAMYWYRQDPGQGLRLIYYSQIVNDFQKGDIAEGYSVSREKKESFPLTVTSAQKNPTAFYLCASSISGTTDTQYFGPGTRLTVL.

The chain links TRBV2 to TRBJ2-3; TRBD1 agrees at 7 bases. Per germline, CDR1 SNHLY and CDR2 FYNNEI. The CDR3 contains 15 residues. With V trimmed by 6 bases and J by 4 bases, 10 bases remained unmatched. The CDR3 sequence is CASSRLEGAPDTQYF. In DNA, the CDR3 is TGTGCCAGCAGCCGCCTCGAGGGGGCGCCAGATACGCAGTATTTT.

In its sample, this clonotype was seen once. The chain carries TRBV18 and TRBJ1-2; D unresolved. This CDR3 has 14 amino acids. V gave up 2 bases and J gave up 7 bases, with 14 bases separating them. The germline V gene has CDR1 KGHSH and CDR2 LQKENI. The CDR3 sequence: CASSPSEGWSGYTF. The CDR3 DNA sequence: TGTGCCAGCTCACCATCCGAGGGTTGGAGTGGCTACACCTTC.

V usage is TRBV11-2 and J usage is TRBJ2-7, with TRBD1 identical over 10 bases. There are 14 residues in the CDR3. CDR1 is SGHAT, CDR2 FQNNGV, per germline. V was pared by 6 bases and J by 2 bases, with 4 bases of the junction left unmatched. In nucleotides, the CDR3 is TGTGCCAGCAGGAGACAGGGGGCGACCTACGAGCAGTACTTC. Translating it yields CASRRQGATYEQYF.

This chain connects TRBV7-2 to TRBJ1-1; no reliable D call. The CDR3 totals 14 residues. CDR1 and CDR2 (germline): SGHTA, FQGNSA. Trimming took off 4 bases at V and 0 bases at J, with 9 bases between the two ends. DNA for the CDR3: TGTGCCAGCAGCTCTCGGACGGTGAACACTGAAGCTTTCTTT. Translation gives CASSSRTVNTEAFF.

CDR3 in DNA: TGCAGTGCTAGAAAAAGTTCCGAAGAAAAACTGTTTTTT. Protein product: CSARKSSEEKLFF. V is TRBV20-1 and J is TRBJ1-4, with D unclear. This CDR3 contains 13 residues. V lost 2 bases and J 8 bases, leaving 12 bases between the germline ends. Germline lookup yields CDR1 DFQATT and CDR2 SNEGSKA (reference sequence).

This sequence joins TRBV23-1 and TRBJ1-1; no definite D call. TRBV23-1 is annotated as an ORF whose role is uncertain. V dropped 0 bases and J dropped 5 bases, with 13 bases sitting between them. This CDR3 has 15 residues. CDR3 nucleotides: TGCGCCAGCAGTCAATCTCCACGGCCGGGAACTGAAGCTTTCTTT. Protein: CASSQSPRPGTEAFF.

This clonotype occurred a few times. V usage is TRBV2 and J usage is TRBJ2-7; unclear D gene. V was cut by 11 bases and J by 0 bases, with 14 bases left in between. The CDR3 runs 13 residues. In germline, CDR1 is SNHLY, CDR2 FYNNEI. The CDR3 region is CAVLDGSSYEQYF. The CDR3, as DNA: TGTGCCGTACTTGATGGAAGCTCCTACGAGCAGTACTTC.

The chain couples TRBV18 to TRBJ1-3, with a possible D match to TRBD1 (5 bases). The CDR3 consists of 14 residues. Deletions cut 0 bases from V and 6 bases from J, with 9 bases between. Per germline, CDR1 KGHSH and CDR2 LQKENI. The CDR3 DNA is TGTGCCAGCTCACCACCGACAGTTTTAAACACCATATATTTT. This encodes CASSPPTVLNTIYF.

This chain connects TRBV7-8 to TRBJ1-2; D is perhaps TRBD1 (6 bases). Germline V gene data show CDR1 as SGHVS and CDR2 as FQNEAQ. The CDR3 has 16 amino acids. The ends were cut back, 2 bases at V and 7 bases at J, with 20 bases in the middle. The CDR3 here is CASSLSQGRFSLGYTF. The CDR3 DNA follows: TGTGCCAGCAGCTTAAGTCAGGGGCGCTTTTCTCTTGGCTACACCTTC.

The chain has TRBV20-1 and TRBJ2-7; 14 bases align to TRBD2. CDR3 length: 16 amino acids. The J segment lost 6 bases and the V segment lost 6 bases, leaving 13 bases of the junction unmatched. Germline V gene sequence: CDR1 DFQATT, CDR2 SNEGSKA (reference sequence). DNA of the CDR3: TGCAGTGCGAGGACTAGCGGGAGGAGGTGGGGGAGCGAGCAGTACTTC. As protein: CSARTSGRRWGSEQYF.

V is TRBV20-1 and J is TRBJ2-2; the match to TRBD2 covers 9 bases. Germline V gene lookup returns CDR1 DFQATT and CDR2 SNEGSKA (reference sequence). J lost 7 bases, V lost 6 bases, and 9 bases had no gene match. The CDR3 has 14 amino acids. CDR3 loop: CSAPGTSSFGELFF. In nucleotides, the CDR3 is TGCAGTGCCCCCGGGACTAGCAGTTTCGGGGAGCTGTTTTTT.

The J gene is TRBJ2-7, the V gene TRBV29-1; no definite D call. The V end lost 4 bases, the J end lost 4 bases, and 8 bases lay between the germline ends. The CDR3 contains 11 residues. The germline gives CDR1 SQVTM, CDR2 ANQGSEA. CDR3 DNA: TGCAGCGTTGGGAGTCGGTACGAGCAGTACTTC. This encodes CSVGSRYEQYF.

This clonotype showed up just once. The rearrangement uses TRBV5-1 and TRBJ1-2; 9 bases match TRBD1. V trimming: 1 base; J trimming: 7 bases; junction bases outside the gene matches: 5. The CDR3 is made up of 14 amino acids. CDR1 and CDR2 (germline): SGHRS, YFSETQ. DNA of the CDR3: TGCGCCAGCAGCTTGAAAGGACAGGGGAGTGGCTACACCTTC. Protein: CASSLKGQGSGYTF. Drawing the rest from reference TRBV5-1 and TRBJ1-2, the complete variable domain is KAGVTQTPRYLIKTRGQQVTLSCSPISGHRSVSWYQQTPGQGLQFLFEYFSETQRNKGNFPGRFSGRQFSNSRSEMNVSTLELGDSALYLCASSLKGQGSGYTFGSGTRLTVV.

This chain joins TRBV30 and TRBJ2-2; D gene uncertain. Germline loops: CDR1 GTSNPN, CDR2 SVGIG (reference sequence). The CDR3 is made up of 15 amino acids. V lost 4 bases and J lost 8, with 20 bases in between. The CDR3 nucleotides read TGTGCCTGGACCAGAACACCCATAGGGCCGGGGGAGCTGTTTTTT. Amino acid sequence: CAWTRTPIGPGELFF.

CDR3 residues: CASQILAGKYGYTF. The CDR3 DNA reads as TGTGCCAGCCAGATCCTGGCGGGGAAGTATGGCTACACCTTC. V usage is TRBV12-3 or TRBV12-4 and J usage is TRBJ1-2; D unclear. Trimming pared 8 bases from V and 5 bases from J, leaving 18 bases between. This CDR3 contains 14 residues.

The rearrangement uses TRBV28 and TRBJ1-4, with D perhaps TRBD1 (5 bases). Germline V gives CDR1 MDHEN, CDR2 SYDVKM. Trimming stripped 4 bases from V and 8 bases from J, with 17 bases between. CDR3 length: 15 residues. The CDR3 DNA follows: TGTGCCAGCAGTTGGACTGGGGGGAGGCGAGAAAAACTGTTTTTT. Its protein product is CASSWTGGRREKLFF.

V usage is TRBV7-9 and J usage is TRBJ2-7; D gene uncertain. From germline, CDR1 is SEHNR and CDR2 FQNEAQ (reference sequence). This CDR3 spans 12 amino acids. Trimming pared 5 bases from V and 7 bases from J, leaving 12 bases between. The CDR3 nucleotides are TGTGCCAGCAGCCAGGATTACCGGGAGCAGTACTTC. This codes for CASSQDYREQYF.

This sequence joins TRBV29-1 and TRBJ2-5; D gene uncertain. The V gene's germline CDR1 is SQVTM and CDR2 ANQGSEA. This CDR3 spans 12 amino acids. V was pared by 4 bases and J by 1 base, with 7 bases between. This chain's CDR3 is CSVVGFQETQYF. The CDR3 DNA reads as TGCAGCGTTGTAGGGTTCCAAGAGACCCAGTACTTC. Full variable domain (missing parts from reference TRBV29-1 and TRBJ2-5): SAVISQKPSRDICQRGTSLTIQCQVDSQVTMMFWYRQQPGQSLTLIATANQGSEATYESGFVIDKFPISRPNLTFSTLTVSNMSPEDSSIYLCSVVGFQETQYFGPGTRLLVL.

V and J are TRBV20-1 and TRBJ2-7, with D maybe TRBD1 (6 bases). This CDR3 is built from 13 residues. Trimming stripped 3 bases from V and 1 base from J, with 10 bases between. CDR1 is DFQATT and CDR2 is SNEGSKA in the germline V gene (reference sequence). This chain's CDR3 is CSASVRGSYEQYF. In DNA, the CDR3 is TGCAGTGCTAGTGTTAGGGGGTCCTACGAGCAGTACTTC.

This clonotype has a single count. The chain joins TRBV5-6 to TRBJ2-7; D perhaps matches TRBD1 (5 bases). The length of the CDR3 is 14 residues. Germline assignment: CDR1 SGHDT and CDR2 YYEEEE. The V gene lost 4 bases and the J gene lost 6 bases, with 17 bases spanning the gap. CDR3 coding DNA: TGTGCCAGCAGCCATAATCAGGGAATTCGCGAGCAGTACTTC. It yields the protein CASSHNQGIREQYF. The whole variable domain, filled in from reference TRBV5-6 and TRBJ2-7, reads DAGVTQSPTHLIKTRGQQVTLRCSPKSGHDTVSWYQQALGQGPQFIFQYYEEEERQRGNFPDRFSGHQFPNYSSELNVNALLLGDSALYLCASSHNQGIREQYFGPGTRLTVT.

The chain combines TRBV9 with TRBJ2-7; TRBD2 agrees at 12 bases. The CDR3 runs 16 residues. The trim removed 0 bases at V and 6 bases at J, leaving 7 bases unmatched. Germline CDR1 reads SGDLS; CDR2 reads YYNGEE. Written as DNA, the CDR3 is TGTGCCAGCAGCGTAGCGCGACTAGCGGGAGTTACCGAGCAGTACTTC. Translation: CASSVARLAGVTEQYF.